Only a few counts were recorded for the clone carrying this T cell receptor beta chain. These data originate in a study of cytomegalovirus exposure and HLA in healthy donors. Study at large: Roughly 180 million T cells yielded approximately 100 million unique TCR beta sequences, as an earlier analysis found.

CDR1 and CDR2 (germline): MNHEY, SMNVEV (reference sequence). This CDR3 comprises 14 residues. The V gene lost 6 bases and the J gene lost 4 bases, with 14 bases spanning the gap. The PCR was carried out with 60 Vbeta primers and 13 Jbeta primers. The method was immunoSEQ multiplex PCR; TCRdb's version includes in-frame clones alone and lacks a portion of them. The profile shows approximately 170,000 clones, roughly 77% of them singletons. This chain uses TRBV27 with TRBJ2-3; D might be TRBD2 (5 bases). The source material was PBMCs. This receptor was obtained from a woman under 40 in good health and CMV-seropositive. CDR3 amino acids: CASRPPGVPDTQYF. DNA of the CDR3: TGTGCCAGCAGACCCCCCGGGGTTCCAGATACGCAGTATTTT.